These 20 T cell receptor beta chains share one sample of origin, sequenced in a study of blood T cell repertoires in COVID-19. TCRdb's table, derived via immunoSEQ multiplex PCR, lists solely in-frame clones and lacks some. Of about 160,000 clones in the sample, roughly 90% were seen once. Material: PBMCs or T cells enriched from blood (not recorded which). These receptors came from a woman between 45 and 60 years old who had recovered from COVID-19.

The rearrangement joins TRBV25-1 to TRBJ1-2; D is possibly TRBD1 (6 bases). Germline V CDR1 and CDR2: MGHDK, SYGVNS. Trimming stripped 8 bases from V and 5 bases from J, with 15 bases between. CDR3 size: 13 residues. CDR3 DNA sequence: TGTGCCAGCCTTCAGACAGGAGAGTATGGCTACACCTTC. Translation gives CASLQTGEYGYTF.

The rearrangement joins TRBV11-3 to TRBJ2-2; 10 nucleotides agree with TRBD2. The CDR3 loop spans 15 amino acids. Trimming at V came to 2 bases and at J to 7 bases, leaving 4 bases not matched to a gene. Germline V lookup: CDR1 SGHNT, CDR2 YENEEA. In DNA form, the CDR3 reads TGTGCCAGCAGCTTAAGCGGGGGGGCTGGCGGGGAGCTGTTTTTT. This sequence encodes CASSLSGGAGGELFF.

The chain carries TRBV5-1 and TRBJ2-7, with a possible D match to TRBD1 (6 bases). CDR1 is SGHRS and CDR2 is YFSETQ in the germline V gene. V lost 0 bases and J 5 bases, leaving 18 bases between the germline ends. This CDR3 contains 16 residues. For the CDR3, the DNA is TGCGCCAGCAGCTTGGGGTTGGGGGCGTCAGCTGACGAGCAGTACTTC. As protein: CASSLGLGASADEQYF.

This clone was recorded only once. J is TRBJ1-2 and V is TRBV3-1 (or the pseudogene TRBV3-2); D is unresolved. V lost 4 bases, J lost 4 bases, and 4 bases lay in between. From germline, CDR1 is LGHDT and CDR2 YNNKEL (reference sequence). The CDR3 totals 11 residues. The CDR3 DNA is TGTGCCAGCAGCCTCCTCTATGGCTACACCTTC. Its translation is CASSLLYGYTF.

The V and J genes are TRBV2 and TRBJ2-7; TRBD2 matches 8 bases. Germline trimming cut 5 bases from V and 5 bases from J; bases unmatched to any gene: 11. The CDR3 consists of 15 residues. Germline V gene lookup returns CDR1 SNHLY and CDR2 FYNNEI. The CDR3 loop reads CASSIRLAFFHEQYF. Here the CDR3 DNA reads TGTGCCAGCAGTATAAGACTAGCGTTTTTCCACGAGCAGTACTTC.

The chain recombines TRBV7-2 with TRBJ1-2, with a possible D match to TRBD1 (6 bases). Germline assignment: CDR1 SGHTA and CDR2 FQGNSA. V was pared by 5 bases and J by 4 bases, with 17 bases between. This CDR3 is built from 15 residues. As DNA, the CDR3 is TGTGCCAGCAGCGGATATGGGACACCGATCTATGGCTACACCTTC. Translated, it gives CASSGYGTPIYGYTF.

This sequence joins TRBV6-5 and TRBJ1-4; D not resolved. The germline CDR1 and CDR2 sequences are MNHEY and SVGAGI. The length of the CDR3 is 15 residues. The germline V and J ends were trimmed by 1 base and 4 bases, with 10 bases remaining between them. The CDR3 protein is CASSYLSRHNEKLFF. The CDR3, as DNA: TGTGCCAGCAGTTACTTGTCCAGGCATAATGAAAAACTGTTTTTT.

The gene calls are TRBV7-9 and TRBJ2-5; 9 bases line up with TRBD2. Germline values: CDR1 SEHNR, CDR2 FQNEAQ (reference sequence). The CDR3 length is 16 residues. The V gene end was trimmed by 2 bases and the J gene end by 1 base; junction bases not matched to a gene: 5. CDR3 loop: CASSLRAGGLQETQYF. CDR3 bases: TGTGCCAGCAGCTTAAGAGCGGGGGGCCTCCAAGAGACCCAGTACTTC.

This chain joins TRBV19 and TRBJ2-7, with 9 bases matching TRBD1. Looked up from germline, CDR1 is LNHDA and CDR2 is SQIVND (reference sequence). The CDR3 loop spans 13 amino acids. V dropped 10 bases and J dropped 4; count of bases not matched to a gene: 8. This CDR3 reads CATRGQGLYEQYF. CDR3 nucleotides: TGTGCCACTAGGGGACAGGGTCTTTACGAGCAGTACTTC.

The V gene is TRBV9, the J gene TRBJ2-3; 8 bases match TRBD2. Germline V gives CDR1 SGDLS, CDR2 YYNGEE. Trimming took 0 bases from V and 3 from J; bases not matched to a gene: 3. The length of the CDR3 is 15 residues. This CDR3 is CASSVAGGRTDTQYF. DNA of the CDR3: TGTGCCAGCAGCGTAGCGGGGGGGCGGACAGATACGCAGTATTTT.

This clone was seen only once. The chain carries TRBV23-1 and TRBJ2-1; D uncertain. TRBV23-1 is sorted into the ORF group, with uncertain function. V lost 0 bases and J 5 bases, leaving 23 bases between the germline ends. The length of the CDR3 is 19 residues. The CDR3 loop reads CASSQSYGRSRPEHNEQFF. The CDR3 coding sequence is TGCGCCAGCAGTCAATCGTATGGCAGAAGTCGTCCCGAACACAATGAGCAGTTCTTC.

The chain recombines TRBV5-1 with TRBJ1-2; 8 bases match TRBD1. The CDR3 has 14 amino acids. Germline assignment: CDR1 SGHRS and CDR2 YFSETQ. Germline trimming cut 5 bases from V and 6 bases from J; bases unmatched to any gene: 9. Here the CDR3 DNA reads TGCGCCAGCAGTTCCGCAGGGGGCGCTAATGGCTACACCTTC. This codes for CASSSAGGANGYTF.

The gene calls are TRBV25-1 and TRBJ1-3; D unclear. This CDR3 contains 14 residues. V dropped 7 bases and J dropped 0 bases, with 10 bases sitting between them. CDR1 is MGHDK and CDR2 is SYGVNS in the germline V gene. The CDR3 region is CASMGGDSGNTIYF. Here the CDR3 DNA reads TGTGCCAGCATGGGCGGGGACTCTGGAAACACCATATATTTT.

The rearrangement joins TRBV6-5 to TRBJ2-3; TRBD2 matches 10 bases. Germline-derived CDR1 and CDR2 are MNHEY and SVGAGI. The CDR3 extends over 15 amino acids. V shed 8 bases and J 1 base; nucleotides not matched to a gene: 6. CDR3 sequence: CASAYTSGGTDTQYF. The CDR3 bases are TGTGCCAGCGCCTACACTAGCGGGGGCACAGATACGCAGTATTTT.

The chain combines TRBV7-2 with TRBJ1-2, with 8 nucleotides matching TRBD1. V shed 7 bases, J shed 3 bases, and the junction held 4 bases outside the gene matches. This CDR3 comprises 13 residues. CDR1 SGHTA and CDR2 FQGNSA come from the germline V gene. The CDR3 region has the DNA TGTGCCAGCACCCAGGGGGCAGACTATGGCTACACCTTC. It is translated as CASTQGADYGYTF.

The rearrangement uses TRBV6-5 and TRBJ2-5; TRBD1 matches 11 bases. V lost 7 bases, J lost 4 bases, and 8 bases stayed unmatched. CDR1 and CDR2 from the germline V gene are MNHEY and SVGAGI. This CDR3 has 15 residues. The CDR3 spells CASNTGQGVGETQYF. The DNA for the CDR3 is TGTGCCAGCAATACGGGACAGGGGGTCGGAGAGACCCAGTACTTC.

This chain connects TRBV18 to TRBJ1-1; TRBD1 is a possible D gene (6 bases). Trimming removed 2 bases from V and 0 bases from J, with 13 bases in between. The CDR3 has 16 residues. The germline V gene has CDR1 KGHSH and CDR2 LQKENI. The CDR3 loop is CASSPTGGNLNTEAFF. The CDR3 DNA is TGTGCCAGCTCACCAACGGGGGGCAACCTGAACACTGAAGCTTTCTTT.

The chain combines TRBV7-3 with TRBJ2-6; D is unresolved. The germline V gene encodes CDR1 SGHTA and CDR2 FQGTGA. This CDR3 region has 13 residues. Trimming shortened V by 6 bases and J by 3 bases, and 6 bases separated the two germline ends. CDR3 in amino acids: CASRGHGANVLTF. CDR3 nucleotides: TGTGCCAGCAGGGGCCATGGGGCCAACGTCCTGACTTTC.

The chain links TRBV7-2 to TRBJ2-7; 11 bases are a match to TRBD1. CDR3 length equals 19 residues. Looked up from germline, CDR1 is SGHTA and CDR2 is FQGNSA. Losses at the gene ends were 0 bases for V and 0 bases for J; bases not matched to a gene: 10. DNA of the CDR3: TGTGCCAGCAGCTTAGCTCCCTGGACAGGGGGCGAATCCTCCTACGAGCAGTACTTC. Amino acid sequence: CASSLAPWTGGESSYEQYF.

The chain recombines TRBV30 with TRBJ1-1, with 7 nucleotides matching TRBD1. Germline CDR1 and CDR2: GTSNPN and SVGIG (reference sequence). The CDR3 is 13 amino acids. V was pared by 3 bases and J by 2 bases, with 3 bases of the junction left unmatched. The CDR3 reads CAWSRQGNTEAFF. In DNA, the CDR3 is TGTGCCTGGAGCAGACAGGGTAACACTGAAGCTTTCTTT. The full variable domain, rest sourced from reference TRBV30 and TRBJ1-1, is SQTIHQWPATLVQPVGSPLSLECTVEGTSNPNLYWYRQAAGRGLQLLFYSVGIGQISSEVPQNLSASRPQDRQFILSSKKLLLSDSGFYLCAWSRQGNTEAFFGQGTRLTVV.